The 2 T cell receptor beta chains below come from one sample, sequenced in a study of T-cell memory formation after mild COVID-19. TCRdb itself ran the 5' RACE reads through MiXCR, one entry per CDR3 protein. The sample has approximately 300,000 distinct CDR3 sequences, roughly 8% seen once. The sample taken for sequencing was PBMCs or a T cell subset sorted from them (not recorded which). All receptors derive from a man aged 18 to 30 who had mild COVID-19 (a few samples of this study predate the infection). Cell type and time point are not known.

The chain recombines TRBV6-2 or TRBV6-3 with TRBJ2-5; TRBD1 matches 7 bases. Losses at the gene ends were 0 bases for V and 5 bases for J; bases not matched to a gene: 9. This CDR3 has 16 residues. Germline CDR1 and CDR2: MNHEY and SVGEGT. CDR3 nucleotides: TGTGCCAGCAGTTACTCCCCCAAGACAGGGCGTGAGACCCAGTACTTC. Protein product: CASSYSPKTGRETQYF.

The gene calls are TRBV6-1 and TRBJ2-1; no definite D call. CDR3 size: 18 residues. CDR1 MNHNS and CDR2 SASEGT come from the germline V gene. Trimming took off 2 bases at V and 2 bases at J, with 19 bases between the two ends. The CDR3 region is CASSELFTDINPYNEQFF. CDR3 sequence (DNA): TGTGCCAGCAGTGAACTGTTTACAGATATTAATCCCTACAATGAGCAGTTCTTC.